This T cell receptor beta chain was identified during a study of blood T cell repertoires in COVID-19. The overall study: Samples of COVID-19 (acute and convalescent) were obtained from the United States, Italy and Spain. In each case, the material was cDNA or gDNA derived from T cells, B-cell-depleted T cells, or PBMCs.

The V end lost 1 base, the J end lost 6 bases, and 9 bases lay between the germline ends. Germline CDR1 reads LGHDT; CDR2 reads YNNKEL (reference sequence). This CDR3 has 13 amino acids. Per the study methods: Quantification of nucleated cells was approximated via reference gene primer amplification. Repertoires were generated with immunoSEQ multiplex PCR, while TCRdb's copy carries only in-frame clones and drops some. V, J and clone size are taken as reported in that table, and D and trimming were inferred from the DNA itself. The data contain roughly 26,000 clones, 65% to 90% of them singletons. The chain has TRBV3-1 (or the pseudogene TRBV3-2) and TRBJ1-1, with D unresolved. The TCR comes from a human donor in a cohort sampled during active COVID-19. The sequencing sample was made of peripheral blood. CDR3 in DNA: TGTGCCAGCAGCCAAGCTCGCGGGCCTGAAGCTTTCTTT. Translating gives CASSQARGPEAFF.